This entry describes one T cell receptor (beta chain). Its specificity is unknown. This record comes from a study of naive and memory T cell subsets. The junction had 11 bases not matched to a gene; V was cut back by 6 bases and J by 4 bases. This CDR3 is 17 amino acids long. Germline loops: CDR1 SEHNR, CDR2 FQNEAQ (reference sequence). Two oligonucleotides, mixed equimolar, formed the beta constant-region primer covering TRBC1 and TRBC2. Nested alpha and beta constant-region primers with the SP2 primer drove four PCR rounds on ligated cDNA. One entry per CDR3 protein results from TCRdb running MiXCR on the UMI-ligation and nested PCR reads. The table shows some 83,000 distinct CDR3 sequences, with approximately 14% occurring only once. Broader study findings: Over 95% of naive TCR sequences appeared only once, unlike memory subsets. Findings for naive and memory subsets could not be checked against ground truth. From naive to CM, EM and EMRA, diversity decreased and Gini increased.

The TCR comes from a human donor in good health. The V and J genes are TRBV7-9 and TRBJ2-2; 10 bases map to TRBD1. Sequencing was done on a sample of central memory CD4+ T cells from blood. This CDR3 is CASSPRTGGIFTGELFF. The CDR3 nucleotides read TGTGCCAGCAGTCCCAGGACAGGGGGTATCTTCACCGGGGAGCTGTTTTTT.